Given below is one T cell receptor (beta chain) in context. Its cognate antigen has yet to be identified. This sample was included in a study of cytomegalovirus exposure and HLA in healthy donors (TCRdb year 2017). Study-level background: According to an earlier analysis of 550 to 750 of the donors, about 170 million T cells yielded some 110 million unique TCR beta sequences and 276 Gb of sequence data. The study aimed to test whether signatures of past pathogen exposure could be identified by cataloging public T cell receptors. To predict cytomegalovirus infection status, the study brought together high-throughput TCR immunosequencing, statistical association of individual TCRs with disease status, and machine learning. Roughly five DR-DQ haplotypes were treated as single units for association and clustering because of strong linkage in the cohort. Across 398 genotyped donors of the cohort, an average of about 220,000 unique TCR beta nucleotide sequences per donor were sequenced, and roughly 20% of those sequences were non-productive. An early release covering roughly 640 HLA-typed donors comprised about 300 gigabases of sequencing data and 85 million or so unique TCR sequences. Class I and class II HLA loci were covered by the typing at four-digit resolution. Donor age, sex, ethnicity and CMV serostatus were collected together with the repertoire data. In the later analysis, no new phenotypic data were used to find candidate immune exposures; instead, reliance was placed on TCR beta sequences and their occurrence across donors. The study used immunosequencing to profile the T cell repertoires of approximately 640 subjects and linked those repertoires to cytomegalovirus serostatus. To study patterns of TCR occurrence, a later analysis re-analyzed previously published TCR beta repertoires from 650 to 750 donors and added high-resolution HLA genotyping. The number of donors typed differed by locus, with about 629-640 for A, B, C, DRB1 and DQB1, roughly 550 for DQA1, nearly 610 for DPA1, and around 430 for DPB1. Besides the first cohort of approximately 670 subjects, a separate validation cohort made up of 120 or so different subjects was used. Of the 398 genotyped donors, less than 90% were placed in the genetic ancestry cluster associated with self-reported Caucasian donors. All discovery cohort repertoires had been generated on a single sequencing platform. An earlier analysis of around 580 of the donors used high-throughput TCR beta sequencing to judge whether each TCR beta V gene segment behaved as functional or pseudogenic. A later genetic analysis took genome-wide SNP genotypes for about 55% of the 666 donors and used that subset as a discovery cohort.

Ends trimmed: V by 5 bases, J by 2 bases; bases unmatched to a gene: 0. Taken from the germline V gene (reference sequence), the CDR1 and CDR2 loops are LNHDA and SQIVND. Its CDR3 holds 13 amino acids, cysteine through phenylalanine. The only DNA kept is the CDR3, 39 bases in frame from the first base. Receptors were amplified or captured by the immunoSEQ multiplex PCR assay. For the multiplex PCR, a mixture combining 60 forward primers for TCR Vbeta segments and 13 reverse primers for TCR Jbeta segments was used. The CDR3 region of rearranged TCR beta genes was amplified from genomic DNA by a multiplex PCR assay. The amplified TCR beta libraries were sequenced on the Illumina HiSeq System as 87-base-pair reads. In the source study's methods: In a later analysis, tens of millions of unique TCR beta chains were counted across the roughly 610 repertoires, and roughly 11 million of these chains were shared by at least two donors. Raw reads were error-corrected and collapsed into unique sequences by a nearest-neighbor algorithm in which closely related sequences were merged to remove PCR and sequencing errors. Alignment of CDR3 sequences to IMGT reference sequences was used to assign V, D and J gene segments. For a sequence to be retained, at least a six-nucleotide match to both a V gene segment and a J gene segment was required. Rearrangements were called productive when the CDR3 lacked stop codons and stayed in frame with V and J; all others were non-productive. Following IMGT convention, CDR3 was defined as the stretch from the second conserved V-encoded cysteine to the conserved J-encoded phenylalanine. Sequences without an unambiguous match to a single V gene segment were excluded from the earlier analysis of about 600 of the donors. In an earlier analysis of several hundred of the donors, V segments were called functional above 56.7% productive rearrangements and were called segregating when the between-donor standard deviation exceeded 5%. A statistical classification framework was built for diagnosing cytomegalovirus status from the catalog of TCR beta chain sequences. A later analysis assigned V and J genes by comparing TCR nucleotide sequences with IMGT/GENE-DB human TR gene sequences. A later analysis assigned CDR3 sequences and most-parsimonious VDJ recombination scenarios with the TCRdist pipeline. In a later analysis, each TCR beta chain was defined by its CDR3 amino acid sequence together with its V-gene family, and reads lacking a unique V-gene family were excluded. In a later analysis, approximately 640 highly shared, low-generation-probability nucleotide sequences were removed to address suspected cross-contamination and a sequencing artifact. In a later analysis, a clonal expansion index was calculated for each public chain from normalized within-repertoire ranks of inferred template counts. Generation probabilities in a later analysis came from a VDJ recombination model fitted to out-of-frame rearrangements, and those results were checked against IGoR. A later analysis scored TCR-TCR, TCR-HLA and TCR-CMV co-occurrence with hypergeometric tests, applying a repertoire-size bias correction to TCR pairs. To estimate false discovery rates, a later analysis permuted the HLA or CMV assignments 20 times. In a later analysis, co-occurring TCRs were grouped with DBSCAN, and TCRdist sequence similarity was added when clustering was performed within HLA-allele-positive subsets. Co-occurrence clustering excluded repertoires with fewer than 30,000 or more than 120,000 public chains, plus five with anomalous nucleotide sharing. The table was pulled from immuneACCESS by TCRdb, which kept in-frame rearrangements only. Such tables lose some clones; where checked, under half of the loss comes from unresolved V genes, and the rest has no known cause. From that table come the V and J calls and clone size; the DNA was used to work out D and trimming. The sample table records nearly 200,000 clones. The ten largest account for roughly 0.74% of the sample.

What the authors observed across the whole study: According to a later genetic analysis, donors in an Asian-associated ancestry cluster had fewer N-insertions in productive TCRs than the approximately 650-donor mean. Specific HLA alleles were associated with 16,951 TCR beta sequences at a false discovery rate of 0.05 in a later analysis. The study gave a list of about 150 TCR beta chains associated with cytomegalovirus. A cluster of highly shared sequence variants was judged likely to be a technical artifact of the sequencing pipeline. In a later analysis, most CMV-associated TCR beta chains were found to appear HLA-restricted, with HLA associations seemingly driven largely by CMV exposure. Presence/absence analyses assumed roughly uniform sequencing depth across donors, an assumption that may not hold. Three of the identified cytomegalovirus-associated TCR beta chains were confirmed in vitro to be specific for cytomegalovirus antigens. An earlier analysis of approximately 530 of the donors showed that most TCR beta V segments appeared in productive rearrangements either about 90% or about 30% of the time, which broadly matched IMGT annotations. The authors suggested that the approach could potentially be extended to other disease states and immunological phenotypes. For the cohort, immune exposure information was limited to CMV serostatus. A later analysis found that TCR association rates varied across HLA loci, with DRB1 alleles showing the most associated TCRs and HLA-C alleles the fewest. Because counts were too low, roughly 18 rarely observed V segments, including chromosome 9 orphons, were left out of the earlier analysis of over 550 of the donors. Because some donors lacked HLA typing at each locus, the association tests relied only on the typed subset. A later analysis found that HLA-associated TCR beta chains were more clonally expanded and had lower generation probabilities than equally common non-associated chains. In both the original and validation cohorts, the classifier was reported to diagnose cytomegalovirus status with high specificity and sensitivity. This cohort had only TCR beta chains sequenced, and the lack of alpha or paired-chain data limited which features could be detected. A later analysis reported that several top co-occurrence clusters appeared linked to parvovirus B19, influenza, CMV and Epstein-Barr virus. Some IMGT-functional V segments, including TRBV6-2 and TRBV6-3, could not be distinguished by the 87-base-pair reads and were therefore excluded. A further reported finding was that TCR beta sequences accurately predicted the HLA-A and HLA-B alleles for most subjects in the first cohort. An association between a missense DCLRE1C variant and V-gene and J-gene trimming of TCR beta chains was found in a later genetic analysis and replicated in an independent cohort. When HLA alleles, especially DR and DQ, strongly co-occurred, attributing TCR associations to individual alleles was difficult. Most TCR sequences were seen in very few donors, while some public TCRs were found in many individuals. Correlated functional status among segregating V segments might be attributable to linkage disequilibrium, but an unknown experimental factor could not be ruled out.

The cohort consisted of hundreds of healthy bone marrow donors. All cohort members were sampled while nominally healthy, although unrecorded immune exposures were likely present. The donor was CMV seronegative and belonged to the group of more than 300 seronegative cohort members. Each donor provided a peripheral blood sample, and peripheral blood mononuclear cells were used for TCR beta sequencing. Genomic DNA extraction from the blood cell samples was performed with the Qiagen DNeasy Blood Extraction Kit. Rearrangement joined TRBV19 to TRBJ2-1, with 7 bases matching TRBD2. This TCR was recovered from a boy aged 5-17 years in good health and CMV-seronegative. The source material was PBMCs. Here the CDR3 is given as CASSLAAYNEQFF. The DNA sequence is as follows: TGTGCCAGTAGTCTAGCGGCCTACAATGAGCAGTTCTTC.